These 13 T cell receptor beta chains were sequenced from one sample in a study of blood T cell repertoires in COVID-19. Repertoires were generated with immunoSEQ multiplex PCR, while TCRdb's copy carries only in-frame clones and drops some. Of 240,000 or so clones in the sample, 70% to 90% were seen once. Sequencing was carried out using peripheral blood. These receptors came from a woman aged 25 to 39 who had recovered from COVID-19.

V gene TRBV30 combines with J gene TRBJ2-1; possible D gene TRBD2, 5 bases. Trimming removed 5 bases at V and 4 bases at J, with 15 bases between. Germline V gene sequence: CDR1 GTSNPN, CDR2 SVGIG (reference sequence). The CDR3 is made up of 14 amino acids. The DNA for the CDR3 is TGTGCCTGGCAAACAGCCTCGGGGTACAATGAGCAGTTCTTC. This translates into CAWQTASGYNEQFF.

The DNA of the CDR3 is TGTGCCAGTAGTATTACGACAGGGGAGTCTGGCTACACCTTC. This codes for CASSITTGESGYTF. V and J are TRBV19 and TRBJ1-2, with 8 nucleotides matching TRBD1. CDR1 LNHDA and CDR2 SQIVND come from the germline V gene (reference sequence). Germline trimming cut 3 bases from V and 7 bases from J; bases unmatched to any gene: 7. The CDR3 is made up of 14 amino acids.

The V and J genes are TRBV20-1 and TRBJ1-2; 8 bases are a match to TRBD1. V dropped 3 bases and J dropped 4; count of bases not matched to a gene: 4. CDR1 is DFQATT and CDR2 is SNEGSKA in the germline V gene (reference sequence). This CDR3 spans 13 amino acids. In nucleotides, the CDR3 is TGCAGTGCTAGTCAGGGGGCAATCTATGGCTACACCTTC. Translation: CSASQGAIYGYTF.

V gene TRBV13 combines with J gene TRBJ2-5; TRBD1 agrees at 7 bases. The germline V gene has CDR1 PRHDT and CDR2 FYEKMQ (reference sequence). This CDR3 contains 14 residues. Unmatched junction bases numbered 2, after V lost 3 bases and J lost 1 base. The CDR3, as DNA: TGTGCCAGCAGCTTCCGGGACAGCCAAGAGACCCAGTACTTC. Residues: CASSFRDSQETQYF.

The chain couples TRBV18 to TRBJ2-3; 9 nucleotides match TRBD2. V was clipped by 1 base and J by 4 bases; unmatched bases: 6. Germline V gene lookup returns CDR1 KGHSH and CDR2 LQKENI. CDR3 size: 16 residues. The CDR3 loop reads CASSPRTSEGSDTQYF. The CDR3 bases are TGTGCCAGCTCACCACGGACTAGCGAGGGGTCAGATACGCAGTATTTT.

A single count supports this clone. The CDR3 loop reads CATSRDQAWQFF. In DNA, the CDR3 is TGTGCCACCAGCAGAGACCAGGCGTGGCAGTTCTTC. The rearrangement uses TRBV15 and TRBJ2-1, with D hard to call. This CDR3 region has 12 residues. CDR1 is LNHNV, CDR2 YYDKDF, per germline (reference sequence). V gave up 0 bases and J gave up 12 bases, with 9 bases separating them.

The V call is TRBV3-1 (or the pseudogene TRBV3-2), the J call TRBJ2-5; 11 bases map to TRBD1. Trimming took 3 bases from V and 5 from J; bases not matched to a gene: 8. There are 16 residues in the CDR3. Germline V gene sequence: CDR1 LGHDT, CDR2 YNNKEL (reference sequence). In DNA form, the CDR3 reads TGTGCCAGCAGCCATCGGACAGGGGGCCTGTCCGAGACCCAGTACTTC. Its translation: CASSHRTGGLSETQYF.

V gene TRBV29-1 combines with J gene TRBJ2-3, with TRBD1 as a possible D gene (5 bases). The CDR3 is made up of 13 amino acids. The V end was cut by 5 bases, the J end by 8 bases, with 17 bases between. Germline CDR1 and CDR2: SQVTM and ANQGSEA. The CDR3 is CSVQFRGFGTQYF. CDR3 in DNA: TGCAGCGTTCAGTTTAGGGGATTTGGTACGCAGTATTTT.

This rearrangement joins TRBV27 to TRBJ2-5; 7 bases are shared with TRBD1. The CDR3 has 16 amino acids. Per the germline V gene, CDR1 is MNHEY and CDR2 is SMNVEV (reference sequence). V dropped 3 bases and J dropped 4; count of bases not matched to a gene: 11. DNA for the CDR3: TGTGCCAGCAGTTTTTCCGGGACAGAATTTACAGAGACCCAGTACTTC. Translation: CASSFSGTEFTETQYF.

This clone was counted many times. CDR3 protein: CASSPTGMNTEAFF. The CDR3 bases are TGTGCCAGTAGCCCCACGGGGATGAACACTGAAGCTTTCTTT. The chain carries TRBV19 and TRBJ1-1; D is unresolved. The CDR3 runs to 14 residues. The germline gives CDR1 LNHDA, CDR2 SQIVND (reference sequence). The V gene lost 6 bases and the J gene lost 0 bases, with 11 bases spanning the gap.

This clone occurred once. V is TRBV5-8 and J is TRBJ1-2; 8 bases are shared with TRBD1. The CDR3 runs to 13 residues. Germline-derived CDR1 and CDR2 are SGHTS and YDEGEE. After removal of 6 bases from V and 7 bases from J, the junction contained 8 bases not matched to a gene. The CDR3 protein is CASTSPDRVGYTF. CDR3 sequence (DNA): TGTGCCAGCACCTCGCCGGACAGGGTTGGCTACACCTTC.

The chain employs TRBV6-5 and TRBJ1-4; no clear D gene. The CDR3 is made up of 15 amino acids. V was cut by 6 bases and J by 3 bases, with 14 bases left in between. Germline CDR1 reads MNHEY; CDR2 reads SVGAGI. The CDR3 here is CASSPLRAANEKLFF. The CDR3 DNA reads TGTGCCAGCAGCCCCCTGAGGGCAGCTAATGAAAAACTGTTTTTT.

This CDR3 is CASSFLGTGVYSPLHF. In DNA form, the CDR3 reads TGTGCCAGCAGTTTTCTGGGGACAGGGGTCTATTCACCCCTCCACTTT. The chain combines TRBV27 with TRBJ1-6; 10 bases fit TRBD1. The CDR3 covers 16 residues. Trimming cost V 3 bases and J 8 bases; bases outside gene matches: 7. Per germline, CDR1 MNHEY and CDR2 SMNVEV (reference sequence).